This T cell receptor beta chain derives from a study of early T cells in non-severe SARS-CoV-2 infection. Trimming removed 6 bases from V and 2 bases from J, with 16 bases in between. CDR3 length: 14 amino acids. The V gene's germline CDR1 is DFQATT and CDR2 SNEGSKA (reference sequence). TCRdb reprocessed the 5' RACE reads via MiXCR and lists one record per CDR3 protein. The repertoire holds roughly 57,000 distinct CDR3 sequences, with around 12% as singletons. The V gene is TRBV20-1, the J gene TRBJ2-5, with D maybe TRBD1 (6 bases). This clonotype was obtained from an adult who was a healthcare worker with PCR-confirmed SARS-CoV-2 infection or an uninfected control (not recorded which). Sequencing was carried out using whole blood. CDR3 region: CSAPRGRGQETQYF. In DNA form, the CDR3 reads TGCAGTGCCCCCCGGGGAAGGGGGCAAGAGACCCAGTACTTC.